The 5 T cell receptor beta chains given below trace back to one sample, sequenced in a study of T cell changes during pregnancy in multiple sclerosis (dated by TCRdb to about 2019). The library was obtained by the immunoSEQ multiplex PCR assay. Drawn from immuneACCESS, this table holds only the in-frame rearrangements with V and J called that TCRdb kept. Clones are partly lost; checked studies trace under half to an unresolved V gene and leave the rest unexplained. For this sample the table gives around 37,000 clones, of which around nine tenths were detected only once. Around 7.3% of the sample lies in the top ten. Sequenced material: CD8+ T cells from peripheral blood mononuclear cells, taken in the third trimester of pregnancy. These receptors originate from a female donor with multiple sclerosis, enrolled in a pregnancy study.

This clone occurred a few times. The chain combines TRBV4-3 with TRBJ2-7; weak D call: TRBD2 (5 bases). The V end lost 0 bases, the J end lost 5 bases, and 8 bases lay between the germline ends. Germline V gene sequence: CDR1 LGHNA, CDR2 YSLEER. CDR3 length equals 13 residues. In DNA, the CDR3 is TGCGCCAGCAGCCAAGAACTAGGGAACGAGCAGTACTTC. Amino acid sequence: CASSQELGNEQYF.

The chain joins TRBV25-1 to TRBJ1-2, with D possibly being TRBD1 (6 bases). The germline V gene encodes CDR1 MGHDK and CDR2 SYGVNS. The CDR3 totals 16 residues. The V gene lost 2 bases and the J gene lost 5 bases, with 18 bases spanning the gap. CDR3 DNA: TGTGCCAGCAGTGAACCAACGACGACAGGATCTTATGGCTACACCTTC. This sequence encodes CASSEPTTTGSYGYTF.

CDR3: CSVELGGYEQYF. In nucleotides, the CDR3 is TGCAGCGTTGAGCTGGGCGGGTACGAGCAGTACTTC. The chain recombines TRBV29-1 with TRBJ2-7, with D possibly being TRBD2 (5 bases). V lost 3 bases to trimming and J lost 4 bases, with 10 bases between them. Per germline, CDR1 SQVTM and CDR2 ANQGSEA. The length of the CDR3 is 12 residues.

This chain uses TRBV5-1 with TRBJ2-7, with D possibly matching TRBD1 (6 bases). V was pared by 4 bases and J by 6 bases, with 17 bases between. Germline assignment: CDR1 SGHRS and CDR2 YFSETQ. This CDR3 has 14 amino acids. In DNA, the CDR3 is TGCGCCAGCAGCCTTGAGGGCAGGGGATCCGAGCAGTACTTC. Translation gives CASSLEGRGSEQYF. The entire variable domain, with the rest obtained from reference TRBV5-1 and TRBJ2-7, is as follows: KAGVTQTPRYLIKTRGQQVTLSCSPISGHRSVSWYQQTPGQGLQFLFEYFSETQRNKGNFPGRFSGRQFSNSRSEMNVSTLELGDSALYLCASSLEGRGSEQYFGPGTRLTVT.

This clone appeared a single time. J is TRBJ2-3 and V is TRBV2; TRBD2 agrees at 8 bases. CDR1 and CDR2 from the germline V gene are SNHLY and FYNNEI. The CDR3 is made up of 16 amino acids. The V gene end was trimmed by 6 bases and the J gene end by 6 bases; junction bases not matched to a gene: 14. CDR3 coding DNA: TGTGCCAGCAGATCCCTTGGGCGGGGGGATAGGGATACGCAGTATTTT. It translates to CASRSLGRGDRDTQYF.